The 6 T cell receptor beta chains in this list originate from one sample, sequenced in a study of T cell responses to AZD1222 COVID-19 vaccine. Profiling relied on immunoSEQ multiplex PCR, and the TCRdb table lists in-frame clones only, not all of them. The sample lists around 130,000 clones, approximately 83% seen once, with about 8.5% in the top ten. The sequencing here drew on peripheral blood, taken on day 0 of AZD1222 vaccination. These receptor sequences come from an adult in good health.

J is TRBJ1-1 and V is TRBV4-1; no reliable D call. The ends were cut back, 4 bases at V and 6 bases at J, with 18 bases in the middle. Germline loops: CDR1 MGHRA, CDR2 YSYEKL. CDR3 length: 15 residues. The CDR3 here is CASSPSPRLAAEAFF. DNA for the CDR3: TGCGCCAGCAGCCCTTCCCCTCGGTTGGCGGCTGAAGCTTTCTTT.

The chain joins TRBV6-4 to TRBJ2-2; D may correspond to TRBD1 or TRBD2 (5 bases each). Germline V gives CDR1 MRHNA, CDR2 SNTAGT. The CDR3 has 15 residues. V was pared by 6 bases and J by 3 bases, with 14 bases between. CDR3 sequence (DNA): TGTGCCAGCAGCGTAGAGGGGAGCGACACCGGGGAGCTGTTTTTT. It translates to CASSVEGSDTGELFF.

This chain uses TRBV11-3 with TRBJ2-3; D gene unclear. Deletions cut 1 base from V and 0 bases from J, with 11 bases between. Germline CDR1 and CDR2: SGHNT and YENEEA. The CDR3 length is 16 residues. The CDR3 reads CASSLVIDASTDTQYF. In nucleotides, the CDR3 is TGTGCCAGCAGCTTAGTTATTGATGCTAGCACAGATACGCAGTATTTT.

This chain uses TRBV2 with TRBJ1-1; D might be TRBD1 (5 bases). CDR1 SNHLY and CDR2 FYNNEI come from the germline V gene. The length of the CDR3 is 14 residues. The V gene lost 3 bases and the J gene lost 4 bases, with 12 bases spanning the gap. The CDR3 nucleotides read TGTGCCAGCAGTGAGAAACAGGTAGCCACTGAAGCTTTCTTT. Its protein product is CASSEKQVATEAFF.

The chain carries TRBV2 and TRBJ2-7; D possibly matches TRBD1 or TRBD2 (5 bases each). With 6 bases removed from V and 0 bases from J, the gap between germline ends came to 12 bases. The V gene's germline CDR1 is SNHLY and CDR2 FYNNEI. CDR3 length: 14 residues. CDR3 DNA sequence: TGTGCCAGCAGGGGGACGGCTAACTCCTACGAGCAGTACTTC. As protein: CASRGTANSYEQYF.

V usage is TRBV19 and J usage is TRBJ2-1; D call uncertain. Looked up from germline, CDR1 is LNHDA and CDR2 is SQIVND (reference sequence). V lost 4 bases and J 6 bases, leaving 13 bases between the germline ends. This CDR3 is built from 14 residues. In nucleotides, the CDR3 is TGTGCCAGTAGTAGGGCACCCTGGGTCAATGAGCAGTTCTTC. It encodes CASSRAPWVNEQFF. Complete variable domain (other parts from reference TRBV19 and TRBJ2-1): DGGITQSPKYLFRKEGQNVTLSCEQNLNHDAMYWYRQDPGQGLRLIYYSQIVNDFQKGDIAEGYSVSREKKESFPLTVTSAQKNPTAFYLCASSRAPWVNEQFFGPGTRLTVL.